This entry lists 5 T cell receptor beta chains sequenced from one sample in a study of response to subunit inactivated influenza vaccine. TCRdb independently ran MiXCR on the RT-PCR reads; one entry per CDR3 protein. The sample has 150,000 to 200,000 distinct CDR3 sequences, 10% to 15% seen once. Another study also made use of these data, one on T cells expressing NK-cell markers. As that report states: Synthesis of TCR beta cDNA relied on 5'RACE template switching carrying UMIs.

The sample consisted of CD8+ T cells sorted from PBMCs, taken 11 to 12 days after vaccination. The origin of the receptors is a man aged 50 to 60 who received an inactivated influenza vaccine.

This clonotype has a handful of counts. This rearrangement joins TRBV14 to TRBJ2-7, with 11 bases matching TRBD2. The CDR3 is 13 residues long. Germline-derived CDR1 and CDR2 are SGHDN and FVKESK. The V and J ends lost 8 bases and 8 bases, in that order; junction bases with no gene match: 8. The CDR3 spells CASAQGTSGQQYF. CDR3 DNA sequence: TGTGCCAGCGCTCAGGGGACTAGCGGACAGCAGTACTTC.

CDR3 DNA sequence: TGTGCCAGCAGTTTCTTAGTTGGGACTAGAGCCTACAATGAGCAGTTCTTC. Its translation is CASSFLVGTRAYNEQFF. The chain couples TRBV28 to TRBJ2-1; 8 nucleotides align to TRBD2. From germline, CDR1 is MDHEN and CDR2 SYDVKM. The CDR3 has 17 amino acids. V was clipped by 3 bases and J by 2 bases; unmatched bases: 9.

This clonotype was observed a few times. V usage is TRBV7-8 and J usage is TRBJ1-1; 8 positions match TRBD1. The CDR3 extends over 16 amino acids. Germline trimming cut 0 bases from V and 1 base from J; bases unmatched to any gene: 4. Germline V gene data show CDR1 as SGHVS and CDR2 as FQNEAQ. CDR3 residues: CASSLATGEPNTEAFF. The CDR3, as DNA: TGTGCCAGCAGCTTAGCGACAGGGGAACCGAACACTGAAGCTTTCTTT.

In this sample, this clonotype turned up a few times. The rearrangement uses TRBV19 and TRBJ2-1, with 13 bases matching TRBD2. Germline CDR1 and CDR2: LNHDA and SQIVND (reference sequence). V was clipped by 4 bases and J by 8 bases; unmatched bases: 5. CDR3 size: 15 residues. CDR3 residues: CASSRGLAGSDEQFF. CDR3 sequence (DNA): TGTGCCAGTAGTAGGGGACTAGCGGGGAGTGATGAGCAGTTCTTC.

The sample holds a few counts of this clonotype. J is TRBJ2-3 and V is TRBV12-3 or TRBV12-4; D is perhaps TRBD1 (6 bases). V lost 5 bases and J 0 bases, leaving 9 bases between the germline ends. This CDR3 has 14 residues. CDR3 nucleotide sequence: TGTGCCAGCAGTATGGGGGCTAGCACAGATACGCAGTATTTT. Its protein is CASSMGASTDTQYF.